This passage covers 12 T cell receptor beta chains from one sample sequenced in a study of blood T cell repertoires in COVID-19. Sequencing used immunoSEQ multiplex PCR; TCRdb keeps in-frame clones, though not all of them. The data show approximately 260,000 clones, with around nine tenths seen just once and approximately 1.9% held by the top ten. The sample was PBMCs or T cells enriched from blood (not recorded which). All receptors come from a woman under 30 who had recovered from COVID-19.

This rearrangement joins TRBV18 to TRBJ1-3; 9 bases line up with TRBD1. The CDR3 has 16 amino acids. Per the germline V gene, CDR1 is KGHSH and CDR2 is LQKENI. J gave up 2 bases and V 3 bases, and 5 bases lay outside the gene matches. The CDR3 spells CASSPPYRGPGNTIYF. The CDR3 DNA follows: TGTGCCAGCTCACCTCCGTACAGGGGGCCTGGAAACACCATATATTTT.

The chain employs TRBV19 and TRBJ1-1, with a weak D call TRBD1 (6 bases). Trimming removed 4 bases at V and 2 bases at J, with 14 bases between. Looked up from germline, CDR1 is LNHDA and CDR2 is SQIVND (reference sequence). The CDR3 runs to 15 residues. In DNA form, the CDR3 reads TGTGCCAGTAGTACCAGGCACAGGGATAACACTGAAGCTTTCTTT. The encoded protein is CASSTRHRDNTEAFF.

CDR3 sequence reads: CASSAPGRETQYF. The DNA of the CDR3 is TGTGCCAGCAGCGCCCCAGGTCGGGAGACCCAGTACTTC. The chain combines TRBV6-5 with TRBJ2-5; no reliable D call. The germline CDR1 and CDR2 sequences are MNHEY and SVGAGI. CDR3 size: 13 residues. V lost 6 bases and J 5 bases, leaving 13 bases between the germline ends.

The rearrangement joins TRBV5-6 to TRBJ2-3, with TRBD2 matching 10 bases. V lost 1 base to trimming and J lost 5 bases; unmatched junction nucleotides: 4. This CDR3 spans 15 amino acids. Germline V gene lookup returns CDR1 SGHDT and CDR2 YYEEEE. The DNA for the CDR3 is TGTGCCAGCAGCTTGAGCGGGAGGGCGGAAGATACGCAGTATTTT. Protein sequence: CASSLSGRAEDTQYF.

This clone is a singleton in its sample. This chain joins TRBV18 and TRBJ1-2, with no clear D. CDR1 is KGHSH and CDR2 is LQKENI in the germline V gene. V was pared by 6 bases and J by 3 bases, with 14 bases between. This CDR3 is built from 14 residues. The CDR3 sequence: CASSPGEGYYGYTF. CDR3 in DNA: TGTGCCAGCTCCCCTGGAGAGGGTTACTATGGCTACACCTTC.

The chain is built from TRBV2 and TRBJ1-1, with 11 bases identical to TRBD1. From germline, CDR1 is SNHLY and CDR2 FYNNEI. V dropped 6 bases and J dropped 4; count of bases not matched to a gene: 7. This CDR3 comprises 15 residues. The CDR3 region is CASRGGTGGITEAFF. As DNA, the CDR3 is TGTGCCAGCAGAGGCGGGACAGGGGGTATCACTGAAGCTTTCTTT.

The chain links TRBV10-3 to TRBJ1-5, with TRBD1 matching 7 bases. Germline assignment: CDR1 ENHRY and CDR2 SYGVKD. The CDR3 loop spans 13 amino acids. After removal of 7 bases from V and 5 bases from J, the junction contained 5 bases not matched to a gene. The CDR3 region has the DNA TGTGCCATCAAAGGGGGCTCGGATCAGCCCCAGCATTTT. Encoded protein: CAIKGGSDQPQHF.

The chain has TRBV7-2 and TRBJ1-2, with a weak D call TRBD1 (6 bases). CDR1 is SGHTA, CDR2 FQGNSA, per germline. Between the trimmed V and J ends, which lost 2 bases and 4 bases, there was a span of 20 bases. The CDR3 runs to 17 residues. The DNA of the CDR3 is TGTGCCAGCAGCTTACCGCAGGGGTTTGAGGATCTCTATGGCTACACCTTC. Translated, it gives CASSLPQGFEDLYGYTF. Full variable domain (remainder filled in from reference TRBV7-2 and TRBJ1-2): GAGVSQSPSNKVTEKGKDVELRCDPISGHTALYWYRQSLGQGLEFLIYFQGNSAPDKSGLPSDRFSAERTGGSVSTLTIQRTQQEDSAVYLCASSLPQGFEDLYGYTFGSGTRLTVV.

This clone came up once. The gene calls are TRBV7-3 and TRBJ1-1; TRBD1 is a possible D gene (5 bases). This CDR3 has 12 residues. Trimming shortened V by 5 bases and J by 9 bases, and 13 bases separated the two germline ends. The germline V gene encodes CDR1 SGHTA and CDR2 FQGTGA. The CDR3 here is CASSNGGEKAFF. The CDR3, as DNA: TGTGCCAGCAGCAACGGGGGGGAGAAAGCTTTCTTT.

The V and J genes are TRBV18 and TRBJ1-2; D ambiguous. This CDR3 is built from 12 residues. Trimming pared 3 bases from V and 6 bases from J, leaving 8 bases between. Germline CDR1 is KGHSH and CDR2 is LQKENI. CDR3 sequence: CASSPTADGYTF. For the CDR3, the DNA is TGTGCCAGCTCACCGACCGCGGATGGCTACACCTTC.

As DNA, the CDR3 is TGTGCCAGCAGCTCTCAGCGGGGGGGCCGTGATACGCAGTATTTT. As protein: CASSSQRGGRDTQYF. The V call is TRBV7-9, the J call TRBJ2-3; TRBD2 matches at 10 bases. CDR1 and CDR2 from the germline V gene are SEHNR and FQNEAQ (reference sequence). V lost 4 bases and J lost 6; bases outside the gene matches: 7. The CDR3 is made up of 15 amino acids.

The chain uses TRBV7-6 and TRBJ2-1; maybe TRBD1 (5 bases). Germline loops: CDR1 SGHVS, CDR2 FNYEAQ. Trimming stripped 5 bases from V and 9 bases from J, with 11 bases between. There are 12 residues in the CDR3. The CDR3 loop reads CASSTIDSEQFF. CDR3 nucleotides: TGTGCCAGCAGCACCATCGACAGTGAGCAGTTCTTC.